These 32 T cell receptor beta chains came from one sample sequenced in a study of CD8+ T cells in alopecia areata. Treatment: oral pan-JAK inhibitor, 5-10 mg twice daily. RNA was extracted and reverse transcribed into cDNA as the sequencing template. The method was immunoSEQ multiplex PCR; TCRdb's version includes in-frame clones alone and lacks a portion of them. In the table there are some 180,000 clones, roughly 46% of which are singletons. The specimen comprised CD8+ T cells sorted from blood, sampled at approximately week 51, from a patient treated with tofacitinib. These receptors were taken from a human donor with alopecia areata.

This clone was seen only once. The chain employs TRBV7-2 and TRBJ2-5; 9 bases align to TRBD2. V trimming: 4 bases; J trimming: 5 bases; junction bases outside the gene matches: 8. Germline CDR1 and CDR2: SGHTA and FQGNSA. This CDR3 comprises 15 residues. This CDR3 is CASSSYGTSRETQYF. The CDR3 region has the DNA TGTGCCAGCAGCTCCTACGGGACTAGCCGTGAGACCCAGTACTTC.

In this sample, this clone turned up once. The chain employs TRBV6-1 and TRBJ1-5, with D perhaps TRBD1 (6 bases). The V end was cut by 4 bases, the J end by 2 bases, with 12 bases between. Germline V gene lookup returns CDR1 MNHNS and CDR2 SASEGT. This CDR3 has 15 residues. The CDR3 spells CASSVSGAGNQPQHF. The CDR3 DNA follows: TGTGCCAGCAGTGTATCAGGGGCTGGCAATCAGCCCCAGCATTTT.

This clone turned up a few times. The chain uses TRBV7-9 and TRBJ1-6; no clear D. V was clipped by 4 bases and J by 11 bases, with 18 bases between them. CDR3 length equals 15 residues. Germline V gene sequence: CDR1 SEHNR, CDR2 FQNEAQ (reference sequence). CDR3 in DNA: TGTGCCAGCAGCTCCGGAGAGGGTCATCGGGCACCCCTCCACTTT. This sequence encodes CASSSGEGHRAPLHF.

This clone was recorded at least ten times. The V gene is TRBV11-2, the J gene TRBJ2-5; 7 bases are shared with TRBD2. The CDR3 runs 14 residues. V shed 6 bases, J shed 5 bases, and the junction held 9 bases outside the gene matches. The germline V gene has CDR1 SGHAT and CDR2 FQNNGV. The DNA of the CDR3 is TGTGCCAGCAGTTCTCCCGGGAGGAGGGAGACCCAGTACTTC. Protein product: CASSSPGRRETQYF.

The rearrangement uses TRBV27 and TRBJ2-7, with D possibly being TRBD1 (6 bases). Trimming removed 7 bases at V and 7 bases at J, with 20 bases between. The V gene's germline CDR1 is MNHEY and CDR2 SMNVEV (reference sequence). CDR3 size: 14 residues. The CDR3 DNA is TGTGCCAGCACCACCTGGGGAGCCCAGGGGGAGCAGTACTTC. It translates to CASTTWGAQGEQYF.

This chain uses TRBV5-1 with TRBJ2-7; 11 bases line up with TRBD2. The germline gives CDR1 SGHRS, CDR2 YFSETQ. The junction had 8 bases not matched to a gene; V was cut back by 7 bases and J by 5 bases. The CDR3 runs to 14 residues. The CDR3 here is CASRGTSGIHEQYF. Written as DNA, the CDR3 is TGCGCCAGCCGAGGGACTAGCGGAATTCACGAGCAGTACTTC.

This chain uses TRBV5-4 with TRBJ1-2; 8 positions match TRBD1. CDR1 and CDR2 (germline): SGHNT, YYREEE (reference sequence). J lost 3 bases, V lost 3 bases, and 10 bases had no gene match. There are 16 residues in the CDR3. The CDR3 DNA follows: TGTGCCAGCAGCTCGAATACCGGACAGGGATACTATGGCTACACCTTC. It codes for CASSSNTGQGYYGYTF.

This clone came up a few times. This rearrangement joins TRBV19 to TRBJ2-1; 7 bases are a match to TRBD2. The CDR3 totals 16 residues. Losses at the gene ends were 5 bases for V and 4 bases for J; bases not matched to a gene: 11. From germline, CDR1 is LNHDA and CDR2 SQIVND (reference sequence). CDR3 sequence (DNA): TGTGCCAGTAGTCTCCCCCACGGACTAGATTACAATGAGCAGTTCTTC. Its protein is CASSLPHGLDYNEQFF.

The J gene is TRBJ1-6, the V gene TRBV13; D is possibly TRBD1 (6 bases). The ends were cut back, 5 bases at V and 9 bases at J, with 14 bases in the middle. The CDR3 is 14 residues long. The germline gives CDR1 PRHDT, CDR2 FYEKMQ (reference sequence). DNA for the CDR3: TGTGCCAGCAGCACAGGGTACAAAGGTTCACCCCTCCACTTT. Protein sequence: CASSTGYKGSPLHF.

V and J are TRBV7-8 and TRBJ2-3, with 14 bases fitting TRBD2. Trimming cost V 5 bases and J 4 bases; bases outside gene matches: 2. Per the germline V gene, CDR1 is SGHVS and CDR2 is FQNEAQ. The CDR3 is 15 residues long. The CDR3 sequence: CASSTTSGGADTQYF. Written as DNA, the CDR3 is TGTGCCAGCAGCACGACTAGCGGGGGGGCAGATACGCAGTATTTT. The variable domain in full, with the rest retrieved from reference TRBV7-8 and TRBJ2-3, is GAGVSQSPRYKVAKRGQDVALRCDPISGHVSLFWYQQALGQGPEFLTYFQNEAQLDKSGLPSDRFFAERPEGSVSTLKIQRTQQEDSAVYLCASSTTSGGADTQYFGPGTRLTVL.

CDR3 in DNA: TGTGCCAGCAGTTTAGGGGCTAGCGGGCTCACAGATACGCAGTATTTT. Its translation: CASSLGASGLTDTQYF. The chain couples TRBV27 to TRBJ2-3; 8 bases line up with TRBD2. Germline V gene data show CDR1 as MNHEY and CDR2 as SMNVEV (reference sequence). J gave up 2 bases and V 2 bases, and 6 bases lay outside the gene matches. This CDR3 has 16 residues.

CDR3 nucleotide sequence: TGTGCCTGGAGTGTACTCGGGGGAGCTGGCGAGCAGTACTTC. This codes for CAWSVLGGAGEQYF. This chain joins TRBV30 and TRBJ2-5; D possibly corresponds to TRBD2 (6 bases). The end of the DNA aligns better with TRBJ2-7, so the J call may be wrong. The CDR3 totals 14 residues. Germline assignment: CDR1 GTSNPN and CDR2 SVGIG (reference sequence).

The chain links TRBV7-2 to TRBJ1-2; D is unclear. The germline CDR1 and CDR2 sequences are SGHTA and FQGNSA. Between the trimmed V and J ends, which lost 4 bases and 3 bases, there was a span of 9 bases. This CDR3 is 13 amino acids long. The CDR3 DNA is TGTGCCAGCAGCTCTGGGGAGGACTATGGCTACACCTTC. Its protein is CASSSGEDYGYTF.

The chain links TRBV7-2 to TRBJ2-7, with a tentative D call TRBD1 (5 bases). Germline V gene sequence: CDR1 SGHTA, CDR2 FQGNSA. V lost 1 base to trimming and J lost 3 bases, with 10 bases between them. The CDR3 contains 14 residues. CDR3 DNA: TGTGCCAGCAGCTTAGTCAGGGAAAGCTACGAGCAGTACTTC. It translates to CASSLVRESYEQYF. Full variable domain (missing parts from reference TRBV7-2 and TRBJ2-7): GAGVSQSPSNKVTEKGKDVELRCDPISGHTALYWYRQSLGQGLEFLIYFQGNSAPDKSGLPSDRFSAERTGGSVSTLTIQRTQQEDSAVYLCASSLVRESYEQYFGPGTRLTVT.

On this clone itself: The identical CDR3 is also encoded by other nucleotide sequences in the sample. V is TRBV20-1 and J is TRBJ2-7, with unresolved D. V was cut by 6 bases and J by 1 base, with 4 bases left in between. The CDR3 has 10 amino acids. The germline CDR1 and CDR2 sequences are DFQATT and SNEGSKA (reference sequence). CDR3 sequence (DNA): TGCAGTGCCGGGTCCTACGAGCAGTACTTC. Translation gives CSAGSYEQYF.

The chain combines TRBV23-1 with TRBJ1-4; D possibly corresponds to TRBD1 (5 bases). TRBV23-1 is reported as an ORF; its role is uncertain. V lost 6 bases and J 0 bases, leaving 14 bases between the germline ends. The length of the CDR3 is 16 residues. CDR3 region: CASSPRGYATNEKLFF. CDR3 DNA: TGCGCCAGCAGCCCTCGGGGCTACGCAACTAATGAAAAACTGTTTTTT.

This clone was observed a handful of times. The V call is TRBV30, the J call TRBJ1-1; D possibly corresponds to TRBD1 (6 bases). Trimming pared 0 bases from V and 3 bases from J, leaving 11 bases between. Per germline, CDR1 GTSNPN and CDR2 SVGIG (reference sequence). CDR3 length: 14 residues. CDR3: CAWSVEGGYTEAFF. Here the CDR3 DNA reads TGTGCCTGGAGTGTGGAGGGGGGCTACACTGAAGCTTTCTTT.

This clone was counted between two and nine times. The same CDR3 is also encoded by other DNA sequences in this sample. The J gene is TRBJ1-5, the V gene TRBV19; 8 positions match TRBD1. This CDR3 spans 14 amino acids. Trimming removed 2 bases from V and 4 bases from J; junction bases left unmatched: 1. Per the germline V gene, CDR1 is LNHDA and CDR2 is SQIVND (reference sequence). The CDR3 bases are TGTGCCAGTAGTATAAGGGACAGGAATCAGCCCCAGCATTTT. Residues: CASSIRDRNQPQHF.

The chain links TRBV2 to TRBJ2-7; D uncertain. V lost 3 bases, J lost 4 bases, and 16 bases lay in between. Germline CDR1 is SNHLY and CDR2 is FYNNEI. The CDR3 runs to 15 residues. In DNA form, the CDR3 reads TGTGCCAGCAGTGAGGGTCAGGCCCCCCCTTACGAGCAGTACTTC. Translating gives CASSEGQAPPYEQYF.

This clone appeared once. The chain is built from TRBV27 and TRBJ2-3; TRBD2 is a possible D gene (6 bases). The CDR3 is made up of 15 amino acids. Per germline, CDR1 MNHEY and CDR2 SMNVEV (reference sequence). Trimming took off 2 bases at V and 1 base at J, with 10 bases between the two ends. The CDR3 loop reads CASSLGASGTDTQYF. CDR3 nucleotide sequence: TGTGCCAGCAGTTTAGGGGCTAGCGGCACAGATACGCAGTATTTT.

The chain combines TRBV7-6 with TRBJ2-7; D not certain. V lost 1 base and J 1 base, leaving 11 bases between the germline ends. The CDR3 length is 15 residues. Germline V CDR1 and CDR2: SGHVS, FNYEAQ. The CDR3: CASSLEGGGSYEQYF. CDR3 sequence (DNA): TGTGCCAGCAGCTTAGAGGGCGGCGGATCCTACGAGCAGTACTTC.

In its sample, this clone was seen a few times. The chain recombines TRBV9 with TRBJ2-2; D unclear. Looked up from germline, CDR1 is SGDLS and CDR2 is YYNGEE. The V end lost 1 base, the J end lost 3 bases, and 4 bases lay between the germline ends. CDR3 size: 13 residues. The CDR3, as DNA: TGTGCCAGCAGCGTATTCGACACCGGGGAGCTGTTTTTT. Protein: CASSVFDTGELFF.

The chain links TRBV5-4 to TRBJ1-1, with D uncertain. Trimming removed 4 bases from V and 0 bases from J, with 10 bases in between. CDR1 and CDR2 from the germline V gene are SGHNT and YYREEE (reference sequence). The CDR3 is made up of 14 amino acids. CDR3 region: CASSLPQMNTEAFF. DNA for the CDR3: TGTGCCAGCAGCCTCCCGCAAATGAACACTGAAGCTTTCTTT.

The chain joins TRBV29-1 to TRBJ2-7, with 7 nucleotides matching TRBD1. Germline V gene sequence: CDR1 SQVTM, CDR2 ANQGSEA. CDR3 size: 12 residues. V shed 5 bases and J 5 bases; nucleotides not matched to a gene: 6. The CDR3: CSVSDRAHEQYF. The DNA of the CDR3 is TGCAGCGTTTCAGACAGGGCCCACGAGCAGTACTTC.

V is TRBV29-1 and J is TRBJ2-7; the match to TRBD1 covers 8 bases. The CDR3 loop spans 16 amino acids. Germline trimming cut 7 bases from V and 1 base from J; bases unmatched to any gene: 15. In germline, CDR1 is SQVTM, CDR2 ANQGSEA. The CDR3 spells CSADLGQGGGSYEQYF. CDR3 in DNA: TGCAGCGCAGACCTTGGACAGGGTGGAGGGTCCTACGAGCAGTACTTC.

This clone was detected only a few times. The CDR3 DNA follows: TGTGCCAGCAGCCCCCGGGACAGGGTAAGGACTGAAGCTTTCTTT. This sequence encodes CASSPRDRVRTEAFF. The chain carries TRBV16 and TRBJ1-1; TRBD1 aligns across 9 bases. Unmatched junction bases numbered 8, after V lost 4 bases and J lost 5 bases. Germline V gene data show CDR1 as KGHSY and CDR2 as FQNENV. This CDR3 contains 15 residues.

The chain links TRBV10-3 to TRBJ2-3; D may be TRBD1 (6 bases). Trimming took 2 bases from V and 2 from J, leaving 14 bases between them. The germline gives CDR1 ENHRY, CDR2 SYGVKD. This CDR3 region has 16 residues. The CDR3 nucleotides read TGTGCCATCAGTGAGCTTATAGGGGGTACCACAGATACGCAGTATTTT. This encodes CAISELIGGTTDTQYF.

This rearrangement joins TRBV27 to TRBJ1-2; D remains ambiguous. With 1 base removed from V and 2 bases from J, the gap between germline ends came to 20 bases. The CDR3 covers 18 residues. CDR1 MNHEY and CDR2 SMNVEV come from the germline V gene (reference sequence). CDR3 protein: CASSLYPTGNQLNYGYTF. The CDR3 DNA sequence: TGTGCCAGCAGTTTATACCCGACGGGGAACCAGCTCAACTATGGCTACACCTTC.

This clone was seen just once. The chain is built from TRBV4-1 and TRBJ1-5, with D perhaps TRBD1 (6 bases). This CDR3 is built from 15 residues. The germline V and J ends were trimmed by 3 bases and 5 bases, with 14 bases remaining between them. Germline V gene sequence: CDR1 MGHRA, CDR2 YSYEKL. CDR3 amino acids: CASSHRPGAHQPQHF. DNA of the CDR3: TGCGCCAGCAGCCATCGGCCAGGGGCTCATCAGCCCCAGCATTTT.

J is TRBJ1-1 and V is TRBV10-3; TRBD1 might be the D (5 bases). Germline CDR1 ENHRY, CDR2 SYGVKD. This CDR3 is 13 amino acids long. Trimming stripped 6 bases from V and 4 bases from J, with 12 bases between. In DNA, the CDR3 is TGTGCCATCAGGGGAGGGGAGTCCACTGAAGCTTTCTTT. This codes for CAIRGGESTEAFF.

V is TRBV27 and J is TRBJ2-7, with 7 bases aligning to TRBD1. Germline V lookup: CDR1 MNHEY, CDR2 SMNVEV (reference sequence). The junction had 10 bases not matched to a gene; V was cut back by 5 bases and J by 3 bases. This CDR3 region has 15 residues. The CDR3 reads CASSTTPQGIYEQYF. The CDR3 bases are TGTGCCAGCAGTACAACGCCACAGGGGATCTACGAGCAGTACTTC.

This clone was observed a few times. The chain couples TRBV9 to TRBJ2-7; D is undetermined. The CDR3 spans 12 residues. V was shortened by 0 bases and J by 1 base, with 2 bases between the two germline ends. Per germline, CDR1 SGDLS and CDR2 YYNGEE. The CDR3, as DNA: TGTGCCAGCAGCGTAGATTCCTACGAGCAGTACTTC. The encoded protein is CASSVDSYEQYF.